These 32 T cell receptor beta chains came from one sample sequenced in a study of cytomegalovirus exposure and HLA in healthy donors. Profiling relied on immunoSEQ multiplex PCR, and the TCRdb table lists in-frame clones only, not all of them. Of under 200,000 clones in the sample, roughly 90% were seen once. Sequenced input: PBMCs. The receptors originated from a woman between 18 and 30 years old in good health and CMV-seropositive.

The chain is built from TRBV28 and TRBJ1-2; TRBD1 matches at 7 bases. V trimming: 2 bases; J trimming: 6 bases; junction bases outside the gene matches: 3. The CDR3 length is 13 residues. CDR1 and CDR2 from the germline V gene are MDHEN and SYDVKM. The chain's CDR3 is CASSLKGADGYTF. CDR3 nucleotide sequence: TGTGCCAGCAGTTTAAAGGGGGCGGATGGCTACACCTTC.

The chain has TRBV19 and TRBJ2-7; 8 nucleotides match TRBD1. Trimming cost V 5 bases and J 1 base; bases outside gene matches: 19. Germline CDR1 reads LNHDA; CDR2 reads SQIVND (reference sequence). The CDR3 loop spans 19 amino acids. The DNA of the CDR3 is TGTGCCAGTAGTCCGTTTCTTCGGGCAGGGGGCGCGATATCCTACGAGCAGTACTTC. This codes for CASSPFLRAGGAISYEQYF.

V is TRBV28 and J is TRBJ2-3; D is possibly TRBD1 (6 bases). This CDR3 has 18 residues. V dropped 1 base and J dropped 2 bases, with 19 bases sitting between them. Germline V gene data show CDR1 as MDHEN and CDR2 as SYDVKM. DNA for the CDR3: TGTGCCAGCAGTTTATCGGCGCCGGGACATGGATTCACAGATACGCAGTATTTT. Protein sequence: CASSLSAPGHGFTDTQYF.

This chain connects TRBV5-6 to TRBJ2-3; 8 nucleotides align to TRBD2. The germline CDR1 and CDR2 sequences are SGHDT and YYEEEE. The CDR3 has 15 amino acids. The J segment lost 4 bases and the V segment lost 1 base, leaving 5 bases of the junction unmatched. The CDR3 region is CASSLWREASDTQYF. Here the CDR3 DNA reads TGTGCCAGCAGCTTGTGGCGGGAGGCCTCAGATACGCAGTATTTT.

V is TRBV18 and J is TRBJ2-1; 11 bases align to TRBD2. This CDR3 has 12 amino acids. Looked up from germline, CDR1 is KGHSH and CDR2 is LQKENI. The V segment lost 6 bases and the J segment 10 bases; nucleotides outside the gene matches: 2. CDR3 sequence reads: CASSRLAGEQFF. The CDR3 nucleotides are TGTGCCAGCTCGCGACTAGCGGGAGAGCAGTTCTTC.

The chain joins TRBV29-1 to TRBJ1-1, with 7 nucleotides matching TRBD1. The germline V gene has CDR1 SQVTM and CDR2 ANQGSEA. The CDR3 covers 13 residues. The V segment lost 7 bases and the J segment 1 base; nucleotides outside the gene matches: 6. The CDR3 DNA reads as TGCAGCGGCAACAGGGGCTCGAACACTGAAGCTTTCTTT. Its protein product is CSGNRGSNTEAFF.

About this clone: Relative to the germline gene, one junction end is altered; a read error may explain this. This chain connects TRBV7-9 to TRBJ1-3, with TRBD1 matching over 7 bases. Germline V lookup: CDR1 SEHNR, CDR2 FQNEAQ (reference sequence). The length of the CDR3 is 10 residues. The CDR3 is CASNCGTVFF. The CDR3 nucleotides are TGTGCCAGCAATTGCGGGACAGTCTTTTTT.

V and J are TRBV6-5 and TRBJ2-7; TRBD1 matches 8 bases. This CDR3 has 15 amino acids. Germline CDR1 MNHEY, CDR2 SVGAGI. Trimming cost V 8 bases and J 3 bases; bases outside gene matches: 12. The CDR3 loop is CASQGASGKGYEQYF. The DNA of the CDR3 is TGTGCCAGCCAGGGGGCGTCCGGGAAGGGCTACGAGCAGTACTTC.

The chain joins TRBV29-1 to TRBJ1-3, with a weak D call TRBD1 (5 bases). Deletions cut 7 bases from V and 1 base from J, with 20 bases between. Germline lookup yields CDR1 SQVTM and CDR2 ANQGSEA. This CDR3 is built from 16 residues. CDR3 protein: CSALDIRSVSGNTIYF. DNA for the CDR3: TGCAGCGCCTTGGACATACGCTCAGTATCTGGAAACACCATATATTTT.

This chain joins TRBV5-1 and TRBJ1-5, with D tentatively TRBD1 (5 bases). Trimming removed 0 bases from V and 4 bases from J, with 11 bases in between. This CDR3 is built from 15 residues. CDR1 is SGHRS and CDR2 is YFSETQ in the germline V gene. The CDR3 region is CASSLAAGPNQPQHF. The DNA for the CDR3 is TGCGCCAGCAGCTTGGCCGCAGGGCCTAATCAGCCCCAGCATTTT.

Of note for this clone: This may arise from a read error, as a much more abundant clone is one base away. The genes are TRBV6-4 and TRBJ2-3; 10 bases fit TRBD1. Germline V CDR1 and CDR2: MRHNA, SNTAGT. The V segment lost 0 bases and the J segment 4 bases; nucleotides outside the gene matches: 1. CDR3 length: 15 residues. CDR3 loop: CASSDSTGGADTQYF. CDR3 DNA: TGTGCCAGCAGTGACTCGACAGGGGGCGCAGATACGCAGTATTTT.

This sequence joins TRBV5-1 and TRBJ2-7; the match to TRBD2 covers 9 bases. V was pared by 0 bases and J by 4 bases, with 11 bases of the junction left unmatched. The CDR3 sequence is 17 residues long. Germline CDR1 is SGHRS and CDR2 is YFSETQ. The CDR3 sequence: CASSLEGSGSGGYEQYF. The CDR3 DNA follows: TGCGCCAGCAGCTTGGAAGGTAGCGGGAGCGGCGGTTACGAGCAGTACTTC. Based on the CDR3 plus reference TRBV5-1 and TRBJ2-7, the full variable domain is KAGVTQTPRYLIKTRGQQVTLSCSPISGHRSVSWYQQTPGQGLQFLFEYFSETQRNKGNFPGRFSGRQFSNSRSEMNVSTLELGDSALYLCASSLEGSGSGGYEQYFGPGTRLTVT.

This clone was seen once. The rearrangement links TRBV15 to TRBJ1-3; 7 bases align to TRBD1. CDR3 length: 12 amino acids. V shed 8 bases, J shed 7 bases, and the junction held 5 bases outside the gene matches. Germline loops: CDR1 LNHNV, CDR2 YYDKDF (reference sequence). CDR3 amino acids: CATGTDGNTIYF. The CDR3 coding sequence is TGTGCCACCGGGACAGACGGGAACACCATATATTTT.

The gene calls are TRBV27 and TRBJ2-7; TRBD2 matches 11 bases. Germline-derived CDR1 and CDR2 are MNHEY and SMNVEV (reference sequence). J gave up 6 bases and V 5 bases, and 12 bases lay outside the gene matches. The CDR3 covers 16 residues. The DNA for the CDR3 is TGTGCCAGCAGTCGCACCCCGACTAGCGGGGTCCTCGAGCAGTACTTC. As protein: CASSRTPTSGVLEQYF.

The CDR3 coding sequence is TGTGCCAGCAGCTCGGGACTAGCGGGATCGGGTGAGCAGTTCTTC. Its translation: CASSSGLAGSGEQFF. The chain combines TRBV5-4 with TRBJ2-1; 13 bases are a match to TRBD2. The CDR3 length is 15 residues. Germline lookup yields CDR1 SGHNT and CDR2 YYREEE (reference sequence). J was trimmed by 9 bases and V by 3 bases; bases with no gene match: 6.

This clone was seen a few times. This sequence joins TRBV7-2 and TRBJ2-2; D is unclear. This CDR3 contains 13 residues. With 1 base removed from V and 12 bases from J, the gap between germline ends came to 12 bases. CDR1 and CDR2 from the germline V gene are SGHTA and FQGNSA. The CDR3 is CASSLEAASKLFF. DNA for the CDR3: TGTGCCAGCAGCTTAGAGGCGGCTAGTAAGCTGTTTTTT.

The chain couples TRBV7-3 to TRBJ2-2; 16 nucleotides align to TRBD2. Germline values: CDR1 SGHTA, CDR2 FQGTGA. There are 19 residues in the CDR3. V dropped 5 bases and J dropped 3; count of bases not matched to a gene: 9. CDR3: CASSPPGLAGGRDTGELFF. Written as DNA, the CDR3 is TGTGCCAGCAGCCCCCCGGGACTAGCGGGAGGGCGTGACACCGGGGAGCTGTTTTTT.

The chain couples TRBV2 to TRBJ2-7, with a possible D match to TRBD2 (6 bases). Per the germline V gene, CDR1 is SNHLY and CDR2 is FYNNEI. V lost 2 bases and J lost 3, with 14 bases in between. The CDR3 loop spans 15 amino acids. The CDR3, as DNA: TGTGCCAGCAGTGAAACCGGGGGAGATATCTACGAGCAGTACTTC. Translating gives CASSETGGDIYEQYF.

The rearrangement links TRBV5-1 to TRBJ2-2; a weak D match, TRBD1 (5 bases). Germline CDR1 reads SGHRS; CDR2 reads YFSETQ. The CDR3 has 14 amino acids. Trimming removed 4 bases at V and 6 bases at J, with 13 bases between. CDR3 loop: CASSSQGGPGELFF. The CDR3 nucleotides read TGCGCCAGCAGCAGTCAGGGTGGGCCCGGGGAGCTGTTTTTT.

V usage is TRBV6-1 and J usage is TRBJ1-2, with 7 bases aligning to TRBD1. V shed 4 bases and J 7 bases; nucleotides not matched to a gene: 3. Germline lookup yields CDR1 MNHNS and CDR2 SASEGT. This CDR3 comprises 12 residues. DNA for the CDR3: TGTGCCAGCAGTGTCCGGGACAGTGGCTACACCTTC. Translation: CASSVRDSGYTF.

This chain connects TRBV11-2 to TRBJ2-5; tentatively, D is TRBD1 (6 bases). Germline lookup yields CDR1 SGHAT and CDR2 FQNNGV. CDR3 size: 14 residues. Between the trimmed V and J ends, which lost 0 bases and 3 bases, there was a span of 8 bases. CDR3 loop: CASSLEPGEETQYF. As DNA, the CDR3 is TGTGCCAGCAGCTTAGAGCCAGGGGAAGAGACCCAGTACTTC.

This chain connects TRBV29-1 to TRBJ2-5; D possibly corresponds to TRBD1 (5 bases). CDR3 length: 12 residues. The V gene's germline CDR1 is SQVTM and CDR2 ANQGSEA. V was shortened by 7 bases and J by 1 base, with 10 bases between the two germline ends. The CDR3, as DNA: TGCAGCGCCGATGGGGCCCAAGAGACCCAGTACTTC. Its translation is CSADGAQETQYF.

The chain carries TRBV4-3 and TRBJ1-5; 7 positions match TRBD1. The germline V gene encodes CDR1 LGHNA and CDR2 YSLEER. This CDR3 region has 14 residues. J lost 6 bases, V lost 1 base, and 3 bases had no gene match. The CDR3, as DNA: TGCGCCAGCAGCCAAGTCCAGGGGGGTCAGCCCCAGCATTTT. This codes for CASSQVQGGQPQHF.

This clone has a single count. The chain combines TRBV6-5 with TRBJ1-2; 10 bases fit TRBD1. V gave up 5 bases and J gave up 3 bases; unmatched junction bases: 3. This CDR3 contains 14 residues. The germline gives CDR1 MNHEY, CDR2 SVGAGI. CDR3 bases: TGTGCCAGCAGTGGACAGGGGGTATACTATGGCTACACCTTC. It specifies CASSGQGVYYGYTF.

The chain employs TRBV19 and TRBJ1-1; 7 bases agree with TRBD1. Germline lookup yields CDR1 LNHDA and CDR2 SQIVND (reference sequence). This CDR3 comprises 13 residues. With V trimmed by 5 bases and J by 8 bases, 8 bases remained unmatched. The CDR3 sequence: CASSGRGPLEAFF. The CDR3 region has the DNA TGTGCCAGTAGTGGAAGGGGGCCCTTAGAAGCTTTCTTT.

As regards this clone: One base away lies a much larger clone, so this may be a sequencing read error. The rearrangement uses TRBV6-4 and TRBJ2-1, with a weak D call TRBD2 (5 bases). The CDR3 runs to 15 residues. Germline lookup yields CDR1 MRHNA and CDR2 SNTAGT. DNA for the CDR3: TGTGCCAGCAGTGACCGGGCCGGGGAATACAATGAGCAGCTCTTC. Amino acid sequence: CASSDRAGEYNEQLF.

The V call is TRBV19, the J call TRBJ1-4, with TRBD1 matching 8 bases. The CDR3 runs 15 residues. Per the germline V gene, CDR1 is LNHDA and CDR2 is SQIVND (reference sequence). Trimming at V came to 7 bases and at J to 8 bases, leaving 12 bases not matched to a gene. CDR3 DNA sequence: TGTGCCAGTAAGCCGGACAGGGCCCTCGTCGAAAAACTGTTTTTT. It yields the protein CASKPDRALVEKLFF.

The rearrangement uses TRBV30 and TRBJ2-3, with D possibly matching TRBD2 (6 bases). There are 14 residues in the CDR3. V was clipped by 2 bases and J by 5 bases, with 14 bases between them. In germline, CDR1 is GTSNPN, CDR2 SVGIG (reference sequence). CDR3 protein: CAWSYGSRIDTQYF. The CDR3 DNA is TGTGCCTGGAGTTACGGGAGCAGGATAGATACGCAGTATTTT.

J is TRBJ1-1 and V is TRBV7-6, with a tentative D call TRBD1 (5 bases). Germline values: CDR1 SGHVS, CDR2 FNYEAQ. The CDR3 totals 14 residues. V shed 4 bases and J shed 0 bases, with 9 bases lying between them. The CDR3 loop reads CASSSGLMNTEAFF. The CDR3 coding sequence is TGTGCCAGCAGCTCGGGACTCATGAACACTGAAGCTTTCTTT.

The CDR3 bases are TGCAGCGTCCTTAGCGGGAGCCGGGGGGAGACCCAGTACTTC. Protein product: CSVLSGSRGETQYF. This chain joins TRBV29-1 and TRBJ2-5; the match to TRBD2 covers 9 bases. With V trimmed by 6 bases and J by 5 bases, 10 bases remained unmatched. The germline gives CDR1 SQVTM, CDR2 ANQGSEA. The CDR3 consists of 14 residues.

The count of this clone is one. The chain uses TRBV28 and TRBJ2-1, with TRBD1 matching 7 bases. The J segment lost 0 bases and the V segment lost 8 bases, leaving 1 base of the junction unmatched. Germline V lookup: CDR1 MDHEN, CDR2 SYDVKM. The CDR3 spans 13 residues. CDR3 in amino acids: CASRTGSYNEQFF. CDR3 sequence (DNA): TGTGCCAGCCGGACAGGCTCCTACAATGAGCAGTTCTTC.

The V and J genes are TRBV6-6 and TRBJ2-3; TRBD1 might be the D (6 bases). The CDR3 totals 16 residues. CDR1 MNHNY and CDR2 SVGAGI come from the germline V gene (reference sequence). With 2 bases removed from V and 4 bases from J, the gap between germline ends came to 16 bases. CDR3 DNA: TGTGCCAGCAGTTACACAGGGTCTCAGGTAGCAGATACGCAGTATTTT. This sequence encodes CASSYTGSQVADTQYF.